Listed below are T cell receptor beta chains from one sample, sequenced in a study of spatial heterogeneity in lung cancer. Each CDR3 protein is one row after TCRdb ran MiXCR on the 5' RACE reads. The sample includes around 87,000 distinct CDR3 sequences, less than 15% seen only once; the top ten take about 40%. Source: PBMCs, taken at surgery. The receptors shown here come from a male donor with early-stage non-small cell lung cancer. Both conserved end residues are part of each CDR3. The D gene is left open where the match is weak. Size is stated for part of the rows, as once, few or many counts, or as a class when the clone is expanded.

d_gene | abundance | j_gene | v_gene | CDR3aa | CDR3nt
NA | few | TRBJ2-3 | TRBV28 | CASSFVRVDTQYF | TGTGCCAGCAGTTTCGTCAGGGTTGATACGCAGTATTTT
TRBD1 | many | TRBJ2-7 | TRBV29-1 | CSVSLTGTGGEQYF | TGCAGCGTCTCCCTCACCGGGACAGGGGGCGAGCAGTACTTC
NA | NA | TRBJ1-2 | TRBV28 | CASSTDSYGYTF | TGTGCCAGCAGTACCGACAGCTATGGCTACACCTTC
NA | NA | TRBJ1-5 | TRBV20-1 | CSARDLRRPTAQHF | TGCAGTGCTAGAGATCTTCGACGTCCCACCGCCCAGCATTTT
NA | NA | TRBJ1-5 | TRBV18 | CASSPSQGHQPQHF | TGTGCCAGCTCACCAAGCCAGGGGCATCAGCCCCAGCATTTT
NA | NA | TRBJ2-7 | TRBV5-1 | CASSLLQNPYEQYF | TGCGCCAGCAGCTTGCTACAGAACCCTTACGAGCAGTACTTC
NA | many | TRBJ2-5 | TRBV5-1 | CASSSGEETALGETQYF | TGCGCCAGCAGCTCTGGGGAGGAAACGGCGCTAGGAGAGACCCAGTACTTC
TRBD1 | NA | TRBJ2-7 | TRBV29-1 | CSVRTGESYEQYF | TGCAGCGTGAGGACAGGGGAATCCTACGAGCAGTACTTC
TRBD1 | few | TRBJ2-7 | TRBV18 | CASSHGTGGIYEQYF | TGTGCCAGCTCACACGGGACAGGGGGCATATACGAGCAGTACTTC
NA | few | TRBJ1-4 | TRBV5-6 | CASSLDPGVATNEKLFF | TGTGCCAGCAGCTTGGACCCAGGGGTTGCAACTAATGAAAAACTGTTTTTT
TRBD2 | NA | TRBJ2-2 | TRBV7-2 | CASSLVAGVTGELFF | TGTGCCAGCAGCTTAGTGGCGGGAGTGACCGGGGAGCTGTTTTTT
TRBD1 | few | TRBJ1-3 | TRBV6-2/TRBV6-3 | CASSYSRGQDAGNTIYF | TGTGCCAGCAGTTACTCGAGAGGACAGGACGCTGGAAACACCATATATTTT
NA | NA | TRBJ2-3 | TRBV10-3 | CAISELTPPQGTQYF | TGTGCCATCAGTGAGTTGACCCCCCCACAGGGTACGCAGTATTTT
NA | NA | TRBJ2-7 | TRBV20-1 | CSATPETTRSTYEQYF | TGCAGTGCTACCCCTGAGACGACACGGTCTACCTACGAGCAGTACTTC
TRBD2 | few | TRBJ2-7 | TRBV27 | CASSFLAGALGATEQYF | TGTGCCAGCAGTTTTCTAGCGGGAGCGTTAGGAGCTACTGAGCAGTACTTC
NA | few | TRBJ2-3 | TRBV7-8 | CASSLLAKDTQYF | TGTGCCAGCAGCTTACTAGCGAAAGATACGCAGTATTTT
TRBD1 | NA | TRBJ2-1 | TRBV20-1 | CSPLGQGRERNEQFF | TGCAGTCCCCTAGGACAGGGGAGGGAAAGAAATGAGCAGTTCTTC
NA | few | TRBJ1-1 | TRBV18 | CASSPTSTRNTEAFF | TGTGCCAGCTCACCAACCTCCACAAGGAACACTGAAGCTTTCTTT
NA | few | TRBJ1-2 | TRBV12-3/TRBV12-4 | CASSLQGIYGYTF | TGTGCCAGCAGTTTACAGGGGATCTATGGCTACACCTTC
NA | many | TRBJ2-3 | TRBV7-6 | CASGGGSSTDTQYF | TGTGCCAGCGGGGGCGGTTCAAGCACAGATACGCAGTATTTT
NA | NA | TRBJ1-5 | TRBV6-1 | CASNGQFNQPQHF | TGTGCCAGCAATGGACAGTTTAATCAGCCCCAGCATTTT
NA | few | TRBJ2-1 | TRBV5-1 | CASSLRFVGEQFF | TGCGCCAGCAGCTTGAGGTTCGTAGGTGAGCAGTTCTTC
NA | few | TRBJ1-2 | TRBV24-1 | CATSEPLTSGGNLNYGYTF | TGTGCCACCAGTGAGCCACTTACGTCGGGCGGCAACCTTAACTATGGCTACACCTTC
NA | NA | TRBJ2-1 | TRBV11-2 | CASRQDVVIYEQFF | TGTGCCAGCAGACAAGATGTAGTAATCTATGAGCAGTTCTTC
NA | few | TRBJ2-3 | TRBV7-8 | CASSLVVADTQYF | TGTGCCAGCAGCTTAGTGGTAGCAGATACGCAGTATTTT
NA | few | TRBJ2-1 | TRBV15 | CATSRRGTYNEQFF | TGTGCCACCAGCAGGCGCGGGACGTACAATGAGCAGTTCTTC
NA | many | TRBJ2-7 | TRBV6-1 | CASRQAVYEQYF | TGTGCCAGCAGACAGGCTGTCTACGAGCAGTACTTC
TRBD1 | NA | TRBJ2-7 | TRBV7-3 | CASSLAQGARYEQYF | TGTGCCAGCAGCTTGGCGCAGGGGGCGAGGTACGAGCAGTACTTC
TRBD1 | many | TRBJ2-5 | TRBV9 | CASSGYRGQETQYF | TGTGCCAGCAGCGGTTACAGGGGACAAGAGACCCAGTACTTC
NA | many | TRBJ2-3 | TRBV20-1 | CSARYWDSDTQYF | TGCAGTGCTAGATACTGGGACTCGGATACGCAGTATTTT
TRBD1 | NA | TRBJ2-6 | TRBV29-1 | CSVDRGQGANVLTF | TGCAGCGTTGACAGGGGGCAGGGGGCCAACGTCCTGACTTTC
NA | NA | TRBJ1-1 | TRBV3-1 | CASSQVGREAFF | TGTGCCAGCAGCCAAGTCGGAAGGGAAGCTTTCTTT
NA | NA | TRBJ1-5 | TRBV18 | CASSQGLSNQPQHF | TGTGCCAGCTCACAGGGTCTTAGCAATCAGCCCCAGCATTTT
NA | few | TRBJ2-7 | TRBV12-3/TRBV12-4 | CASSLVGTWSYEQYF | TGTGCCAGCAGTTTAGTTGGGACTTGGTCCTACGAGCAGTACTTC
NA | NA | TRBJ2-7 | TRBV30 | CAWKSGLRPYEQYF | TGTGCCTGGAAGTCGGGACTTCGACCCTACGAGCAGTACTTC
TRBD2 | few | TRBJ2-3 | TRBV6-2/TRBV6-3 | CASSRKWPQRGTTDTQYF | TGTGCCAGCAGTCGAAAGTGGCCTCAGCGGGGGACCACAGATACGCAGTATTTT
NA | NA | TRBJ2-3 | TRBV7-2 | CASSLESNTQYF | TGTGCCAGCAGCTTAGAATCGAATACGCAGTATTTT
NA | few | TRBJ2-7 | TRBV3-1 | CASSQAESEQYF | TGTGCCAGCAGCCAAGCTGAGTCCGAGCAGTACTTC
TRBD2 | NA | TRBJ2-5 | TRBV28 | CASRPLLAGSGGFQETQYF | TGTGCCAGCAGACCCTTACTAGCGGGAAGTGGAGGGTTTCAAGAGACCCAGTACTTC
TRBD2 | few | TRBJ2-1 | TRBV28 | CASSFASGPGKQFF | TGTGCCAGCAGTTTTGCTAGCGGCCCGGGGAAACAGTTCTTC
TRBD1 | NA | TRBJ2-5 | TRBV5-6 | CASSLETDRDETQYF | TGTGCCAGCAGCTTGGAAACGGACAGGGATGAGACCCAGTACTTC
NA | NA | TRBJ2-5 | TRBV7-2 | CASSLSPRVTSQETQYF | TGTGCCAGCAGCCTTAGCCCGAGGGTCACAAGCCAAGAGACCCAGTACTTC
TRBD1 | many | TRBJ1-6 | TRBV7-8 | CASSLRAVDRGNSPLHF | TGTGCCAGCAGCTTACGTGCTGTAGACAGGGGAAATTCACCCCTCCACTTT
TRBD1 | NA | TRBJ2-4 | TRBV25-1 | CASSATGAAKNIQYF | TGTGCCAGCAGCGCGACAGGGGCGGCCAAAAACATTCAGTACTTC
NA | few | TRBJ2-5 | TRBV20-1 | CSARPSTRYETQYF | TGCAGTGCTAGGCCATCGACTAGATATGAGACCCAGTACTTC
NA | few | TRBJ2-2 | TRBV5-1 | CASSFSGRIGELFF | TGCGCCAGCAGCTTTTCAGGGAGGATCGGGGAGCTGTTTTTT
NA | NA | TRBJ1-2 | TRBV9 | CASSVGRADNYGYTF | TGTGCCAGCAGCGTGGGTAGGGCCGATAACTATGGCTACACCTTC
NA | many | TRBJ1-5 | TRBV12-3/TRBV12-4 | CASSLHDLRFQPQHF | TGTGCCAGCAGTTTACACGATCTCAGGTTCCAGCCCCAGCATTTT
NA | few | TRBJ2-2 | TRBV5-1 | CASSLDGGELFF | TGCGCCAGCAGCTTGGATGGGGGGGAGCTGTTTTTT
TRBD1 | NA | TRBJ2-5 | TRBV7-2 | CASSLQTGASETQYF | TGTGCCAGCAGCCTACAGACAGGGGCGAGCGAGACCCAGTACTTC
TRBD2 | few | TRBJ2-1 | TRBV18 | CASSPPRREVNEQFF | TGTGCCAGCTCACCACCCCGGCGGGAGGTCAATGAGCAGTTCTTC
NA | few | TRBJ2-1 | TRBV30 | CAWSSSTRTDEQFF | TGTGCCTGGAGTTCTTCGACTAGAACGGATGAGCAGTTCTTC